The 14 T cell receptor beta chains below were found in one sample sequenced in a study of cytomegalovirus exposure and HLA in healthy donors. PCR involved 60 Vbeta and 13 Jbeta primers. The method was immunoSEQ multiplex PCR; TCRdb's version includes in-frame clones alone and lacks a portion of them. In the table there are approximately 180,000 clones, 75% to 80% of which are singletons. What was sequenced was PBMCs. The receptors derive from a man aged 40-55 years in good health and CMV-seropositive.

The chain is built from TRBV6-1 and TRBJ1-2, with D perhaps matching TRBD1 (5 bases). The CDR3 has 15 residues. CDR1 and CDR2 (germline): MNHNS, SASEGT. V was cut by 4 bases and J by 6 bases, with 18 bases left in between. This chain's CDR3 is CASSGVVREIDGYTF. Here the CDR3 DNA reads TGTGCCAGCAGTGGAGTAGTCAGGGAAATAGATGGCTACACCTTC.

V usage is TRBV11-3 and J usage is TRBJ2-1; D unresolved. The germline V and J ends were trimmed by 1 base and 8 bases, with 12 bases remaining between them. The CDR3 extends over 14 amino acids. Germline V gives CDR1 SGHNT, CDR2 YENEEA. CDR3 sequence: CASSLGVSMDEQFF. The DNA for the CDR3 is TGTGCCAGCAGCTTAGGTGTTAGCATGGATGAGCAGTTCTTC.

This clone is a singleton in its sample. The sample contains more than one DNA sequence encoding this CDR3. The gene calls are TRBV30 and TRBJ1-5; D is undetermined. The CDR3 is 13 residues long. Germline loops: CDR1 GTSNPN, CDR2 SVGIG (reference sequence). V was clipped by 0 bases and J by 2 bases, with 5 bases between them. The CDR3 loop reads CAWSVARNQPQHF. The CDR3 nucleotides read TGTGCCTGGAGTGTAGCGCGCAATCAGCCCCAGCATTTT.

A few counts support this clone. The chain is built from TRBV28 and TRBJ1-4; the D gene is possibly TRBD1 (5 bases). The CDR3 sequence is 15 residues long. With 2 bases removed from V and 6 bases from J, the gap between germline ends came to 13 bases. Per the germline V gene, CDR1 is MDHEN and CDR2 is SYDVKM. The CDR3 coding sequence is TGTGCCAGCAGTTTAGCGGGGCCTAAGGATGAAAAACTGTTTTTT. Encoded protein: CASSLAGPKDEKLFF.

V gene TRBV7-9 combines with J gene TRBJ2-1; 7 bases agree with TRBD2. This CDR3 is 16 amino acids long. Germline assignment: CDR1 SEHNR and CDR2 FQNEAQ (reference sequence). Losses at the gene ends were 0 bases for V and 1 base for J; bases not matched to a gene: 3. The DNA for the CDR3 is TGTGCCAGCAGCTTAGCCGGCGGGGGATCCTACAATGAGCAGTTCTTC. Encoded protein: CASSLAGGGSYNEQFF.

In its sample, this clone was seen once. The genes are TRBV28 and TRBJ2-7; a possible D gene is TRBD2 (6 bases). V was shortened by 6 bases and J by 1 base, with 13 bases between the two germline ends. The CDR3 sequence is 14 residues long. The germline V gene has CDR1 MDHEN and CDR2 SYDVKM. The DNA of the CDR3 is TGTGCCAGCAGCCAGGGAGGAGGGTCCTACGAGCAGTACTTC. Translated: CASSQGGGSYEQYF.

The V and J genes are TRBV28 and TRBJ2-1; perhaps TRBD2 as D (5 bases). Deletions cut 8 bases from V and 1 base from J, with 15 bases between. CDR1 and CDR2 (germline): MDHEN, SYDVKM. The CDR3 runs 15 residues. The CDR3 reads CASGPGLPSYNEQFF. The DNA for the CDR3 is TGTGCCAGCGGGCCAGGACTCCCGTCCTACAATGAGCAGTTCTTC.

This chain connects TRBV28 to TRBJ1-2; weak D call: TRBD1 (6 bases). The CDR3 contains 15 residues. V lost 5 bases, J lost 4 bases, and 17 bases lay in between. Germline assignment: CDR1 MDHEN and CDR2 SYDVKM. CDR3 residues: CASSGDRRFTYGYTF. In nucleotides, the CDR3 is TGTGCCAGCAGTGGAGACAGGCGATTTACCTATGGCTACACCTTC.

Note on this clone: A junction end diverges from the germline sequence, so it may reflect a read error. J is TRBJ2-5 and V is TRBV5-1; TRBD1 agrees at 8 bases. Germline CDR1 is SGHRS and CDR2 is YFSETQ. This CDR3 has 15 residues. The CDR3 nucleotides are TGCGCCAGCAGCACTAGGACAGGGAGCCAAGAGACTCAGTACTTC. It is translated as CASSTRTGSQETQYF.

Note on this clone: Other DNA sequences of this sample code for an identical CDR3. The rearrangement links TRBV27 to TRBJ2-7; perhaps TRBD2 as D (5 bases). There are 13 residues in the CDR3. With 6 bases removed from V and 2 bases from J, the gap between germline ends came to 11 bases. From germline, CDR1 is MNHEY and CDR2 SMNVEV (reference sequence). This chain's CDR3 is CASSLAPAYEQYF. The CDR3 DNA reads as TGTGCCAGCAGCCTAGCTCCCGCCTACGAGCAGTACTTC.

The CDR3 coding sequence is TGTGCCAGCAAAATACTAGCGGGAGGGCCCCACGAGCAGTACTTC. This sequence encodes CASKILAGGPHEQYF. The gene calls are TRBV6-6 and TRBJ2-7, with 13 bases lining up with TRBD2. Germline values: CDR1 MNHNY, CDR2 SVGAGI (reference sequence). The length of the CDR3 is 15 residues. V lost 7 bases and J lost 5; bases outside the gene matches: 8.

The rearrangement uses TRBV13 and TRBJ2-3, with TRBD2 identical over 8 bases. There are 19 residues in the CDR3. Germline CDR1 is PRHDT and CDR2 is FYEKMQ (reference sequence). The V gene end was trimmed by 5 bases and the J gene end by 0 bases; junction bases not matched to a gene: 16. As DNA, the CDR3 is TGTGCCAGCAGCCGAATCGAGGGGTTGACTAGCGCCAGCACAGATACGCAGTATTTT. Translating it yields CASSRIEGLTSASTDTQYF.

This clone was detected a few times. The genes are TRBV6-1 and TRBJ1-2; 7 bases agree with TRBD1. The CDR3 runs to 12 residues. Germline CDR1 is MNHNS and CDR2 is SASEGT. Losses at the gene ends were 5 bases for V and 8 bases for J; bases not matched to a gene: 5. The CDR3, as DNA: TGTGCCAGCAGTCCTACAGGGGTGGGCTACACCTTC. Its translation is CASSPTGVGYTF.

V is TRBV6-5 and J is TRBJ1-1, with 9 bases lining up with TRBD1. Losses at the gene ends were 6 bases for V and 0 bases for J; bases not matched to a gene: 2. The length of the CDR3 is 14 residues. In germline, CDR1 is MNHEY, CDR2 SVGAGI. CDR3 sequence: CASRGQGMNTEAFF. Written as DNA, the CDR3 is TGTGCCAGCAGAGGACAGGGGATGAACACTGAAGCTTTCTTT.